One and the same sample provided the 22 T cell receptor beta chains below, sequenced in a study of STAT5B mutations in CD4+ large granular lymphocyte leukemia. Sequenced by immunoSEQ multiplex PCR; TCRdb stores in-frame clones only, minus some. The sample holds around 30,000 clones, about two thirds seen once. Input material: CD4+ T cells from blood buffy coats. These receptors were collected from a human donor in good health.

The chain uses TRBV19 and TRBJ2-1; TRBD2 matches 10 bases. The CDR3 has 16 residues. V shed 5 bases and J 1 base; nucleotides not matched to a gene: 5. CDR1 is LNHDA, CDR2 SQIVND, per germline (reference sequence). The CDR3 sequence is CASSSRAGGSYNEQFF. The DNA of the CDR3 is TGTGCCAGTAGTTCGCGAGCGGGAGGGTCCTACAATGAGCAGTTCTTC.

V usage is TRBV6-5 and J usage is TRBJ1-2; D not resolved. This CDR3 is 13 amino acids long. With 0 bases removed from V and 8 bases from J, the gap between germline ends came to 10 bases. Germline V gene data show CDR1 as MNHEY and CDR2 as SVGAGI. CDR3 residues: CASSYSMSRGYTF. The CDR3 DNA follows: TGTGCCAGCAGTTACTCGATGAGTCGAGGCTACACCTTC.

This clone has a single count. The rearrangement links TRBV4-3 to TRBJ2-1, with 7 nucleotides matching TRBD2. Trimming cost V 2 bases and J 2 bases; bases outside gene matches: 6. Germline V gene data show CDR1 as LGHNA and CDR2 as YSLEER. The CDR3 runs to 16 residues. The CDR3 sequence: CASSQLVSGTYNEQFF. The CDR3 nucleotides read TGCGCCAGCAGCCAACTAGTCAGCGGGACCTACAATGAGCAGTTCTTC.

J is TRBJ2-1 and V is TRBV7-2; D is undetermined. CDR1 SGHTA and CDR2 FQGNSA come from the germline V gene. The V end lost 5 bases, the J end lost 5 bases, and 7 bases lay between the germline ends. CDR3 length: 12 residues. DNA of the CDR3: TGTGCCAGCAGCGAGTTCGACAATGAGCAGTTCTTC. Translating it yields CASSEFDNEQFF.

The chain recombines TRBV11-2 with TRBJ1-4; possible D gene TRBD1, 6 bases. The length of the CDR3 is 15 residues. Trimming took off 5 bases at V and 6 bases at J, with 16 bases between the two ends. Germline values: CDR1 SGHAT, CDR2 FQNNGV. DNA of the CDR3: TGTGCCAGCAGCCCGAATTCGGGGGCGCATGAAAAACTGTTTTTT. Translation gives CASSPNSGAHEKLFF.

The CDR3 DNA follows: TGTGCCAGCAGCTCCTCCTTTTCCGGGACAGGGCGGGAGACCCAGTACTTC. Protein sequence: CASSSSFSGTGRETQYF. J is TRBJ2-5 and V is TRBV5-5, with TRBD1 matching over 9 bases. V shed 3 bases and J 5 bases; nucleotides not matched to a gene: 14. The CDR3 totals 17 residues. The germline V gene has CDR1 SGHKS and CDR2 YYEKEE (reference sequence).

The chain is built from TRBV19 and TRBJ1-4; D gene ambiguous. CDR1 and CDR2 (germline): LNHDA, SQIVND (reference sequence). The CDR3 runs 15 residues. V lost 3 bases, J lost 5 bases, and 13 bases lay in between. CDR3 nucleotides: TGTGCCAGTAGTATCGTTGCCACCCGGAATGAAAAACTGTTTTTT. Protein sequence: CASSIVATRNEKLFF. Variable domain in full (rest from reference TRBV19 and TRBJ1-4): DGGITQSPKYLFRKEGQNVTLSCEQNLNHDAMYWYRQDPGQGLRLIYYSQIVNDFQKGDIAEGYSVSREKKESFPLTVTSAQKNPTAFYLCASSIVATRNEKLFFGSGTQLSVL.

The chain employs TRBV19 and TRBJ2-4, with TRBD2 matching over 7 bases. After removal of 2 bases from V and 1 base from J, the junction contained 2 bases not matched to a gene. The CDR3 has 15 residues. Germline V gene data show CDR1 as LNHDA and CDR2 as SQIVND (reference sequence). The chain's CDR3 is CASSIREGAKNIQYF. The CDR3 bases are TGTGCCAGTAGTATAAGGGAGGGTGCCAAAAACATTCAGTACTTC.

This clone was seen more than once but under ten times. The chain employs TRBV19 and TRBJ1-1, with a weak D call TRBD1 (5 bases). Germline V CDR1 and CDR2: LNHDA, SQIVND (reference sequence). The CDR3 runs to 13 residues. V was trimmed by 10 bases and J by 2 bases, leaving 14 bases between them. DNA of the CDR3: TGTGCCACCGGGGGTGGTGATAACACTGAAGCTTTCTTT. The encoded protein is CATGGGDNTEAFF.

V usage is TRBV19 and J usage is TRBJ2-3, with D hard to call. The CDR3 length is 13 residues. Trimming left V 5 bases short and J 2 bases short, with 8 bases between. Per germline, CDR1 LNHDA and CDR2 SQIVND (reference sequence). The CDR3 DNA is TGTGCCAGTAGTTCGATCTCCACAGATACGCAGTATTTT. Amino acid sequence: CASSSISTDTQYF.

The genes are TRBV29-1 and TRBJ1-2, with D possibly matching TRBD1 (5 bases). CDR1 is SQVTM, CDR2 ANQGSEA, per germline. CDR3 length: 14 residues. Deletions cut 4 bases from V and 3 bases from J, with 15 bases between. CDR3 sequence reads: CSVVMGEGYYGYTF. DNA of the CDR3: TGCAGCGTTGTGATGGGGGAGGGCTACTATGGCTACACCTTC.

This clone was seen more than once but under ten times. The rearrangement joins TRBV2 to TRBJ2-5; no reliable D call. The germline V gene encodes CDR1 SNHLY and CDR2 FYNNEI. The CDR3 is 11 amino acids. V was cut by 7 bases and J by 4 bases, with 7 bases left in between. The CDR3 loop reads CASNFRETQYF. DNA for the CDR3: TGTGCCAGCAATTTTCGAGAGACCCAGTACTTC.

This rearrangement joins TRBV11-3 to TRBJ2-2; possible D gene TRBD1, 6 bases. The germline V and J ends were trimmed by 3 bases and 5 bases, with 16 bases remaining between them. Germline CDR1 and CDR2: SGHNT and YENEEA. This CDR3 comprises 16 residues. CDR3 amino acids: CASSLGADRRTGELFF. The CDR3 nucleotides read TGTGCCAGCAGCTTGGGAGCCGACAGGCGGACCGGGGAGCTGTTTTTT.

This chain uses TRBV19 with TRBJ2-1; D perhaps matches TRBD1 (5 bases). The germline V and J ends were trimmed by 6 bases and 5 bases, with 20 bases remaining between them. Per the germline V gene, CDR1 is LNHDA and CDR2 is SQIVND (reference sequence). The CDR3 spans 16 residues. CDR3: CASSPSGLRFDNEQFF. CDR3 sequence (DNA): TGTGCCAGTAGCCCATCAGGGTTAAGGTTCGACAATGAGCAGTTCTTC.

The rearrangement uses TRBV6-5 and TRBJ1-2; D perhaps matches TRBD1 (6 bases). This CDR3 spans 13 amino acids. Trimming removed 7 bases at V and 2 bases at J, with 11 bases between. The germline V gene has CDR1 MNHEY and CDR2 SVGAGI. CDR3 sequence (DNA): TGTGCCAGCACCTTAGGGGGGAACTATGGCTACACCTTC. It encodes CASTLGGNYGYTF.

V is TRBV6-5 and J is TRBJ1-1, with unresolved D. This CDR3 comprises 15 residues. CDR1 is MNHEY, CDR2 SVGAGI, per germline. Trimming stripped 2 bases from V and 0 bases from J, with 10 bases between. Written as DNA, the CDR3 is TGTGCCAGCAGTTACGGTGGACGAATGAACACTGAAGCTTTCTTT. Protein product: CASSYGGRMNTEAFF.

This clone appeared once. This chain's CDR3 is CASSRGQPYEQYF. CDR3 DNA sequence: TGTGCCAGCAGTCGGGGACAGCCCTACGAGCAGTACTTC. The chain recombines TRBV28 with TRBJ2-5; 7 nucleotides agree with TRBD1. The J call may be faulty, since TRBJ2-7 better matches the DNA end. CDR3 length: 13 residues. CDR1 and CDR2 (germline): MDHEN, SYDVKM.

The CDR3 DNA is TGTGCCAGCAGTCCAGAGCTATTTGGCAATGAGCAGTTCTTC. Translation gives CASSPELFGNEQFF. The chain has TRBV6-5 and TRBJ2-1; no clear D. Between the trimmed V and J ends, which lost 5 bases and 6 bases, there was a span of 14 bases. Germline CDR1 is MNHEY and CDR2 is SVGAGI. This CDR3 is built from 14 residues.

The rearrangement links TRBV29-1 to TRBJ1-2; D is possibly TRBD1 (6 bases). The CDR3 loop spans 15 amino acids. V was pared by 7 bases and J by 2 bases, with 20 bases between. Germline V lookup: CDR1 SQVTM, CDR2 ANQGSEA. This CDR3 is CSAQVPGEANYGYTF. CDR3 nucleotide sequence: TGCAGCGCTCAAGTTCCAGGGGAAGCCAACTATGGCTACACCTTC.

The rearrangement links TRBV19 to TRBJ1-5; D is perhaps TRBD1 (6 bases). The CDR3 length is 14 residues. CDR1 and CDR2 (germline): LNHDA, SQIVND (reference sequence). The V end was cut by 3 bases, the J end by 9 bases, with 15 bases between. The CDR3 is CASSIEGESGPQHF. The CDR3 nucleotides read TGTGCCAGTAGTATTGAGGGGGAATCGGGGCCCCAGCATTTT.

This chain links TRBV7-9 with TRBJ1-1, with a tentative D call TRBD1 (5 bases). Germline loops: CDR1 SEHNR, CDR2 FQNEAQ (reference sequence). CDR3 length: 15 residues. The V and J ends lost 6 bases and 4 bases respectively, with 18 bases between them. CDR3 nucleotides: TGTGCCAGCAGGACCGGGACCCCGGAGGGCACTGAAGCTTTCTTT. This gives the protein CASRTGTPEGTEAFF.

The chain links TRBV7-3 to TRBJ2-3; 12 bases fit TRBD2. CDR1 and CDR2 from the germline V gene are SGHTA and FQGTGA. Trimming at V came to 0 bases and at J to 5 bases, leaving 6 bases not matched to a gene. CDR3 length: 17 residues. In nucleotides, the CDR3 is TGTGCCAGCAGCTTAACCTCTAGCGGGAGGGCCCAAGATACGCAGTATTTT. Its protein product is CASSLTSSGRAQDTQYF.